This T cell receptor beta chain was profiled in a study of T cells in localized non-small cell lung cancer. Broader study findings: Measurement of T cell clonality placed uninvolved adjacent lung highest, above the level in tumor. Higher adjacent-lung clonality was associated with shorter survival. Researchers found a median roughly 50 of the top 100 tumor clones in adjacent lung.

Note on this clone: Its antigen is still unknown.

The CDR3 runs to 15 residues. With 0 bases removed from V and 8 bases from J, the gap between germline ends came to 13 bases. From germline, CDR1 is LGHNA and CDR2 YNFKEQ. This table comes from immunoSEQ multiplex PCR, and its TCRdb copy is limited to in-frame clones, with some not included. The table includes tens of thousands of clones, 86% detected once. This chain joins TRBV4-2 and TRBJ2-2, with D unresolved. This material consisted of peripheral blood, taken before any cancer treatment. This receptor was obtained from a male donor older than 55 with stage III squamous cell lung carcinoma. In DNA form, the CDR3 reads TGTGCCAGCAGCCAAGACGACCAAGGGCTGGGGGAGCTGTTTTTT. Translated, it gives CASSQDDQGLGELFF.